This entry concerns a single T cell receptor beta chain. Its specificity is unknown. RNA transcripts served as the template for amplifying TCR beta CDR3 regions. The HTBI primer set drove a first-round RT-PCR of the TCR CDR3. TCRdb used MiXCR to reprocess the multiplex PCR reads, holding one entry per CDR3 protein. Of roughly 700,000 distinct CDR3 sequences detected, about 35% appear once; the ten largest clones hold more than 25%. This entry comes from a study of T cells in Graves' hyperthyroidism and ophthalmopathy. Across the study: Peripheral blood samples were taken at initial diagnosis, prior to any treatment.

V was pared by 5 bases and J by 4 bases, with 7 bases of the junction left unmatched. CDR1 is LNHNV, CDR2 YYDKDF, per germline (reference sequence). This CDR3 is 14 amino acids long. Study-wide points: Most thyroid-expanded clonotypes above 0.001 were also found in blood. Ophthalmopathy could be told apart from stable hyperthyroidism with a 13 V-J model.

The sequenced sample consisted of blood. This sequence was found in a woman aged 40 to 50 with Graves' hyperthyroidism. This chain connects TRBV15 to TRBJ2-5; 7 bases are a match to TRBD1. CDR3 protein: CATSPRRTGETQYF. The CDR3 nucleotides are TGTGCCACCAGCCCCCGAAGGACAGGAGAGACCCAGTACTTC.